One sample yielded the 29 T cell receptor beta chains listed below, sequenced in a study of shared clonotypes between healthy human individuals. Data came from immunoSEQ multiplex PCR; TCRdb stores just in-frame clones and leaves some out. The sample shows roughly 2.2 million clones, over 85% of them seen only once. Sequencing was done on a sample of naive CD4+ T cells from PBMCs. Indicated subset: CD45RA+ positively selected. The receptors were gathered from a man between 18 and 35 years old in good health. Some clones in this sample may be carry-over from other donors' samples.

This clone occurred once. The chain has TRBV2 and TRBJ2-1, with D possibly called TRBD1 or TRBD2 (5 bases each). The CDR3 spans 12 residues. The ends were cut back, 6 bases at V and 9 bases at J, with 12 bases in the middle. CDR1 is SNHLY and CDR2 is FYNNEI in the germline V gene. CDR3 in amino acids: CASRGGGVEQFF. CDR3 DNA: TGTGCCAGCAGGGGTGGGGGAGTTGAGCAGTTCTTC.

This chain links TRBV15 with TRBJ1-5; 7 bases are shared with TRBD1. V was pared by 0 bases and J by 3 bases, with 5 bases of the junction left unmatched. The germline CDR1 and CDR2 sequences are LNHNV and YYDKDF (reference sequence). This CDR3 region has 16 residues. CDR3 loop: CATSRDLTGDNQPQHF. Written as DNA, the CDR3 is TGTGCCACCAGCAGAGATCTTACAGGGGACAATCAGCCCCAGCATTTT.

The chain employs TRBV7-2 and TRBJ1-1, with TRBD1 as a possible D gene (5 bases). V was pared by 2 bases and J by 6 bases, with 13 bases between. Looked up from germline, CDR1 is SGHTA and CDR2 is FQGNSA. CDR3 size: 14 residues. CDR3 DNA sequence: TGTGCCAGCAGCTTATCAGGGATCACATCTGAAGCTTTCTTT. Translating it yields CASSLSGITSEAFF.

The chain recombines TRBV5-1 with TRBJ2-3, with D unresolved. V was pared by 3 bases and J by 3 bases, with 11 bases between. The CDR3 runs 14 residues. Germline CDR1 SGHRS, CDR2 YFSETQ. CDR3: CASSSGVLTDTQYF. Written as DNA, the CDR3 is TGCGCCAGCAGCTCCGGTGTGCTGACAGATACGCAGTATTTT. The complete variable domain, with remaining parts taken from reference TRBV5-1 and TRBJ2-3, reads KAGVTQTPRYLIKTRGQQVTLSCSPISGHRSVSWYQQTPGQGLQFLFEYFSETQRNKGNFPGRFSGRQFSNSRSEMNVSTLELGDSALYLCASSSGVLTDTQYFGPGTRLTVL.

The chain couples TRBV27 to TRBJ2-3; TRBD2 aligns across 8 bases. Per germline, CDR1 MNHEY and CDR2 SMNVEV (reference sequence). This CDR3 spans 14 amino acids. Trimming at V came to 8 bases and at J to 5 bases, leaving 9 bases not matched to a gene. The CDR3 DNA reads as TGTGCCAGCCCTCAGCGGGAGAAAATAGATACGCAGTATTTT. Its protein is CASPQREKIDTQYF.

This chain uses TRBV25-1 with TRBJ2-7, with 9 positions matching TRBD1. CDR3 length: 16 amino acids. Germline trimming cut 6 bases from V and 4 bases from J; bases unmatched to any gene: 13. CDR1 and CDR2 from the germline V gene are MGHDK and SYGVNS. CDR3 region: CASREPTGTGMYEQYF. The CDR3 bases are TGTGCCAGCAGAGAACCCACCGGGACAGGGATGTACGAGCAGTACTTC.

The chain recombines TRBV29-1 with TRBJ2-7; 10 bases fit TRBD2. Losses at the gene ends were 4 bases for V and 7 bases for J; bases not matched to a gene: 10. The germline CDR1 and CDR2 sequences are SQVTM and ANQGSEA. CDR3 length: 14 residues. CDR3 loop: CSVALAGGRREQYF. The CDR3 coding sequence is TGCAGCGTTGCATTAGCGGGAGGCCGTCGGGAGCAGTACTTC.

This sequence joins TRBV6-1 and TRBJ1-2, with D tentatively TRBD1 (5 bases). This CDR3 spans 14 amino acids. Germline V gene sequence: CDR1 MNHNS, CDR2 SASEGT. With 5 bases removed from V and 7 bases from J, the gap between germline ends came to 17 bases. The DNA for the CDR3 is TGTGCCAGCAGTCCTACCGGGGCGCGAGCTGGCTACACCTTC. This codes for CASSPTGARAGYTF.

Written as DNA, the CDR3 is TGCAGCGTTGAAGGCGGACAGGGGGCAGATACGCAGTATTTT. It specifies CSVEGGQGADTQYF. This chain connects TRBV29-1 to TRBJ2-3; 10 bases match TRBD1. Losses at the gene ends were 1 base for V and 4 bases for J; bases not matched to a gene: 2. There are 14 residues in the CDR3. Germline assignment: CDR1 SQVTM and CDR2 ANQGSEA.

This clone was observed a handful of times. The rearrangement uses TRBV9 and TRBJ2-7; 9 positions agree with TRBD1. The CDR3 loop spans 15 amino acids. Losses at the gene ends were 2 bases for V and 2 bases for J; bases not matched to a gene: 5. Germline loops: CDR1 SGDLS, CDR2 YYNGEE. The CDR3 protein is CASSVSGTGTYEQYF. CDR3 in DNA: TGTGCCAGCAGCGTCTCCGGGACAGGGACCTACGAGCAGTACTTC.

This clone was recorded once. This sequence joins TRBV27 and TRBJ2-3; 7 nucleotides match TRBD2. Germline V gene sequence: CDR1 MNHEY, CDR2 SMNVEV (reference sequence). The length of the CDR3 is 16 residues. J lost 0 bases, V lost 3 bases, and 6 bases had no gene match. This CDR3 reads CASSLLREWSTDTQYF. The CDR3 nucleotides are TGTGCCAGCAGTTTGTTGCGGGAGTGGAGCACAGATACGCAGTATTTT.

This clone was seen only a few times. The chain couples TRBV7-9 to TRBJ1-4; D gene ambiguous. Trimming pared 5 bases from V and 8 bases from J, leaving 18 bases between. The germline V gene has CDR1 SEHNR and CDR2 FQNEAQ (reference sequence). The CDR3 totals 15 residues. For the CDR3, the DNA is TGTGCCAGCAGCCCAATGGGCGGGTTAGGAGAAAAACTGTTTTTT. This translates into CASSPMGGLGEKLFF.

The chain joins TRBV5-5 to TRBJ2-7, with unresolved D. The germline V gene encodes CDR1 SGHKS and CDR2 YYEKEE (reference sequence). This CDR3 has 15 residues. Trimming took 0 bases from V and 0 from J, leaving 10 bases between them. The CDR3 sequence is CASSLAVASSYEQYF. CDR3 DNA sequence: TGTGCCAGCAGCTTGGCAGTGGCGAGCTCCTACGAGCAGTACTTC.

The rearrangement uses TRBV6-5 and TRBJ2-3; D is perhaps TRBD2 (6 bases). Deletions cut 2 bases from V and 2 bases from J, with 14 bases between. There are 16 residues in the CDR3. Looked up from germline, CDR1 is MNHEY and CDR2 is SVGAGI. This CDR3 is CASSYGPSADTDTQYF. The DNA of the CDR3 is TGTGCCAGCAGTTACGGGCCTAGCGCAGACACAGATACGCAGTATTTT.

This chain connects TRBV6-6 to TRBJ1-5, with no clear D. Trimming left V 8 bases short and J 2 bases short, with 7 bases between. Per the germline V gene, CDR1 is MNHNY and CDR2 is SVGAGI (reference sequence). The CDR3 sequence is 12 residues long. The CDR3 DNA reads as TGTGCCAGCCAGAGGGGCAATCAGCCCCAGCATTTT. This codes for CASQRGNQPQHF.

The CDR3 loop reads CASSPNSGQPQHF. DNA of the CDR3: TGTGCCAGCAGCCCTAATTCGGGTCAGCCCCAGCATTTT. This chain links TRBV7-9 with TRBJ1-5, with D unclear. CDR1 and CDR2 from the germline V gene are SEHNR and FQNEAQ (reference sequence). Trimming stripped 5 bases from V and 6 bases from J, with 11 bases between. The CDR3 has 13 residues.

The chain joins TRBV5-1 to TRBJ1-1; TRBD1 agrees at 9 bases. This CDR3 region has 14 residues. CDR1 and CDR2 from the germline V gene are SGHRS and YFSETQ. Trimming at V came to 0 bases and at J to 10 bases, leaving 7 bases not matched to a gene. The CDR3 spells CASSLVEGTGTAFF. The CDR3 DNA reads as TGCGCCAGCAGCTTGGTGGAGGGGACAGGGACAGCTTTCTTT. Drawing the rest from reference TRBV5-1 and TRBJ1-1, the complete variable domain is KAGVTQTPRYLIKTRGQQVTLSCSPISGHRSVSWYQQTPGQGLQFLFEYFSETQRNKGNFPGRFSGRQFSNSRSEMNVSTLELGDSALYLCASSLVEGTGTAFFGQGTRLTVV.

To note about this clone: Other DNA sequences in this specimen translate into the identical CDR3. This sequence joins TRBV7-3 and TRBJ2-1; D gene uncertain. Germline V gene data show CDR1 as SGHTA and CDR2 as FQGTGA. V lost 0 bases and J 4 bases, leaving 7 bases between the germline ends. The CDR3 covers 14 residues. The DNA for the CDR3 is TGTGCCAGCAGCTTAACACCGGCGTACAATGAGCAGTTCTTC. Translated, it gives CASSLTPAYNEQFF.

The rearrangement links TRBV9 to TRBJ1-2; possibly TRBD1 for D (5 bases). CDR1 and CDR2 (germline): SGDLS, YYNGEE. V was clipped by 0 bases and J by 5 bases, with 14 bases between them. The CDR3 has 15 residues. CDR3 in amino acids: CASSVESWQGYGYTF. The DNA for the CDR3 is TGTGCCAGCAGCGTAGAGAGCTGGCAGGGTTATGGCTACACCTTC.

The chain combines TRBV11-3 with TRBJ2-3, with 11 bases matching TRBD2. V was pared by 4 bases and J by 4 bases, with 7 bases of the junction left unmatched. The CDR3 contains 16 residues. Germline-derived CDR1 and CDR2 are SGHNT and YENEEA. The chain's CDR3 is CASSYTSGRRADTQYF. The CDR3 nucleotides read TGTGCCAGCAGCTATACTAGCGGGAGACGGGCAGATACGCAGTATTTT.

The chain recombines TRBV5-1 with TRBJ1-4, with D perhaps TRBD1 (5 bases). Germline values: CDR1 SGHRS, CDR2 YFSETQ. The CDR3 loop spans 15 amino acids. The V gene lost 4 bases and the J gene lost 3 bases, with 13 bases spanning the gap. CDR3 sequence reads: CASSDPRGPNEKLFF. CDR3 bases: TGCGCCAGCAGCGACCCTCGGGGACCTAATGAAAAACTGTTTTTT.

Comments on this clone: Other DNA sequences in this sample translate to the same CDR3. The chain combines TRBV5-1 with TRBJ2-4, with D perhaps TRBD1 or TRBD2 (5 bases each). This CDR3 has 14 residues. Per the germline V gene, CDR1 is SGHRS and CDR2 is YFSETQ. Trimming cost V 2 bases and J 1 base, with 7 bases left between them. The CDR3 DNA is TGCGCCAGCAGCTTTGAGGGGGCCAAAAACATTCAGTACTTC. It codes for CASSFEGAKNIQYF.

The V gene is TRBV10-1, the J gene TRBJ2-3; 8 bases are shared with TRBD2. V lost 7 bases and J lost 3; bases outside the gene matches: 6. This CDR3 has 14 residues. The germline CDR1 and CDR2 sequences are WNHNN and SYGVQD (reference sequence). The CDR3 loop is CASIIAGRTDTQYF. In nucleotides, the CDR3 is TGCGCCAGCATTATAGCGGGGCGAACAGATACGCAGTATTTT.

The chain recombines TRBV7-2 with TRBJ2-1, with D possibly matching TRBD2 (6 bases). The germline V gene has CDR1 SGHTA and CDR2 FQGNSA. V dropped 5 bases and J dropped 9 bases, with 14 bases sitting between them. The CDR3 runs to 13 residues. The CDR3 loop is CASSDKLAREQFF. The CDR3 region has the DNA TGTGCCAGCAGCGACAAACTAGCTCGTGAGCAGTTCTTC.

The CDR3 DNA follows: TGTGCCAGCCTCGACCGGTACGAAGCTTTCTTT. Its protein is CASLDRYEAFF. This rearrangement joins TRBV28 to TRBJ1-1; D not certain. The V end lost 8 bases, the J end lost 8 bases, and 12 bases lay between the germline ends. This CDR3 is 11 amino acids long. Germline values: CDR1 MDHEN, CDR2 SYDVKM.

This chain connects TRBV28 to TRBJ1-1; tentatively, D is TRBD1 (5 bases). Germline CDR1 and CDR2: MDHEN and SYDVKM. Trimming took 6 bases from V and 8 from J, leaving 13 bases between them. The CDR3 has 12 amino acids. The CDR3 here is CASRTRQLEAFF. As DNA, the CDR3 is TGTGCCAGCAGGACGAGACAGTTGGAAGCTTTCTTT.

This chain links TRBV28 with TRBJ1-1; D perhaps matches TRBD1 (5 bases). The CDR3 runs to 14 residues. The germline V gene encodes CDR1 MDHEN and CDR2 SYDVKM. V was cut by 7 bases and J by 3 bases, with 15 bases left in between. Written as DNA, the CDR3 is TGTGCCAGCAATCTCCCGGCGGGGGACACTGAAGCTTTCTTT. This sequence encodes CASNLPAGDTEAFF.

CDR3 bases: TGTGCCAGCAGCCAAGATGGGGCTGGGCCCGGGGAGCTGTTTTTT. This encodes CASSQDGAGPGELFF. This chain uses TRBV4-2 with TRBJ2-2; D is possibly TRBD1 (5 bases). Germline lookup yields CDR1 LGHNA and CDR2 YNFKEQ. The ends were cut back, 0 bases at V and 6 bases at J, with 11 bases in the middle. This CDR3 is built from 15 residues.

The V gene is TRBV5-1, the J gene TRBJ2-3, with D unclear. Germline V lookup: CDR1 SGHRS, CDR2 YFSETQ. This CDR3 has 15 residues. V dropped 0 bases and J dropped 2 bases, with 10 bases sitting between them. DNA for the CDR3: TGCGCCAGCAGCTTGGGTGAGACACCCACAGATACGCAGTATTTT. Protein: CASSLGETPTDTQYF. The variable domain in full, completed from reference TRBV5-1 and TRBJ2-3, reads KAGVTQTPRYLIKTRGQQVTLSCSPISGHRSVSWYQQTPGQGLQFLFEYFSETQRNKGNFPGRFSGRQFSNSRSEMNVSTLELGDSALYLCASSLGETPTDTQYFGPGTRLTVL.